Included here is one T cell receptor beta chain sequence, with context. Some clones are missing from TCRdb's copy, which holds only in-frame ones; the method was immunoSEQ multiplex PCR. The repertoire includes about 480,000 clones, around nine tenths of them detected once, and about 8% sits in the top ten. V lost 0 bases and J lost 6; bases outside the gene matches: 10. Germline V lookup: CDR1 MNHNY, CDR2 SVGAGI (reference sequence). This CDR3 contains 16 residues. The data were obtained in a study of blood T cell repertoires in COVID-19. Patients from Seattle were sampled longitudinally, starting during active infection.

The chain joins TRBV6-6 to TRBJ2-7; 8 nucleotides match TRBD1. The sequenced sample was peripheral blood. The clonotype was recovered from a woman in her forties or fifties with COVID-19, enrolled during active disease. CDR3 bases: TGTGCCAGCAGTTACTCCCCCACAGGGGGACTTTCCGAGCAGTACTTC. Translation gives CASSYSPTGGLSEQYF.